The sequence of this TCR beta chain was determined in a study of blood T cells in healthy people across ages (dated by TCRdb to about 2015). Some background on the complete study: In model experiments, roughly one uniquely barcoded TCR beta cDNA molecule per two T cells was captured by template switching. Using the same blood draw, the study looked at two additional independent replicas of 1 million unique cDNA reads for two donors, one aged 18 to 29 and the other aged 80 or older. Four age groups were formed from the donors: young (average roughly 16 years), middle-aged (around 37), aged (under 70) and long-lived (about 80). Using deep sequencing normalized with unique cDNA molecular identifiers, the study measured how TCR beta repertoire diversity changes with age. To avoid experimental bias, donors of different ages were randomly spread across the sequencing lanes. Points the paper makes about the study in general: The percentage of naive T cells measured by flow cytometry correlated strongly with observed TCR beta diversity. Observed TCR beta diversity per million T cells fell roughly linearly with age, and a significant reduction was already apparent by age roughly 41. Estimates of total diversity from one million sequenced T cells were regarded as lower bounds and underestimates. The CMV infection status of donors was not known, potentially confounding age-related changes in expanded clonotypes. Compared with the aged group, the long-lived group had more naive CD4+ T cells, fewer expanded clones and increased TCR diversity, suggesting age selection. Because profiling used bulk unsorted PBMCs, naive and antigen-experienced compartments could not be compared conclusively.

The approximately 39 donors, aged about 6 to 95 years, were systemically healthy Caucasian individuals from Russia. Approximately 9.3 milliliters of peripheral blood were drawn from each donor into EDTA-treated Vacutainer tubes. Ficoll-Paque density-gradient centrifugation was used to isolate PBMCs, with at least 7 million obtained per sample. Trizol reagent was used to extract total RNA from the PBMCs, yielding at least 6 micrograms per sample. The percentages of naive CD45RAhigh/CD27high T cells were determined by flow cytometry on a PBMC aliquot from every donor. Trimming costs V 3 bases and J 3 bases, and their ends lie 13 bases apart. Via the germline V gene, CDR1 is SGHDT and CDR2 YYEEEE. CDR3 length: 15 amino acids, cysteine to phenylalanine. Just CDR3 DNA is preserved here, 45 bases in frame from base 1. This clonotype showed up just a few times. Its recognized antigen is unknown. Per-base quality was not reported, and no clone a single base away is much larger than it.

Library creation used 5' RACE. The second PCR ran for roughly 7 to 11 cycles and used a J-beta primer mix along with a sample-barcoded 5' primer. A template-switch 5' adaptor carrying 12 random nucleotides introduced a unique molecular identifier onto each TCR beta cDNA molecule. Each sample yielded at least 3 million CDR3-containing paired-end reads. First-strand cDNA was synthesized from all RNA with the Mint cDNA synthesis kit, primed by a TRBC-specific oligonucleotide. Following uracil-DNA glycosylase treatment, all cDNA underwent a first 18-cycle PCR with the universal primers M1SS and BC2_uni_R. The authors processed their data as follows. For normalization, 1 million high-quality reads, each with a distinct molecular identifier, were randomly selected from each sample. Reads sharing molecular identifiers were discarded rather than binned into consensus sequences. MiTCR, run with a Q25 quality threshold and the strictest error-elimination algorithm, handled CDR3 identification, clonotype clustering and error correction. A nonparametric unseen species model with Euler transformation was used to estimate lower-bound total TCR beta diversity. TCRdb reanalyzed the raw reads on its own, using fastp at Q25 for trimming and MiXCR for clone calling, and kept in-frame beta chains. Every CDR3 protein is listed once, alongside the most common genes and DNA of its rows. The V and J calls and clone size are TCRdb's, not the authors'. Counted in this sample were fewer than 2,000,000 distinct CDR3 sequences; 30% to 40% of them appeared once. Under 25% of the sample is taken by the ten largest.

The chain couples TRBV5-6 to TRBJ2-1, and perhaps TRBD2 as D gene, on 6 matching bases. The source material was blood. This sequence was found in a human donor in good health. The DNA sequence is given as TGTGCCAGCAGCTCCTGGGACTCCATCTACAATGAGCAGTTCTTC. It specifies CASSSWDSIYNEQFF. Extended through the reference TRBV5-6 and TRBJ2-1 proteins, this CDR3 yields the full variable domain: DAGVTQSPTHLIKTRGQQVTLRCSPKSGHDTVSWYQQALGQGPQFIFQYYEEEERQRGNFPDRFSGHQFPNYSSELNVNALLLGDSALYLCASSSWDSIYNEQFFGPGTRLTVL.